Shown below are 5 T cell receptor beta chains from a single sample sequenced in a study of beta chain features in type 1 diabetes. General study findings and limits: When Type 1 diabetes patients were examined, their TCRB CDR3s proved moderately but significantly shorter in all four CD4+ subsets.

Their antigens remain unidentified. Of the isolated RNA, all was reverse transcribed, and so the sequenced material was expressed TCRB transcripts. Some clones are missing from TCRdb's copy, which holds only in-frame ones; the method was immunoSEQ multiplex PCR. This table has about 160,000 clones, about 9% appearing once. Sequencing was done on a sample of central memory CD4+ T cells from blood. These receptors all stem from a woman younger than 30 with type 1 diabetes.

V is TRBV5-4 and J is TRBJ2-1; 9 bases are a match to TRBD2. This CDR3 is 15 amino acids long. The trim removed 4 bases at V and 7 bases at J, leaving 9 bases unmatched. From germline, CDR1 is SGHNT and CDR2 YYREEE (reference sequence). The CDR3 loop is CASSGGGEFRNEQFF. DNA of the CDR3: TGTGCCAGCAGCGGCGGGGGGGAATTTAGGAATGAGCAGTTCTTC.

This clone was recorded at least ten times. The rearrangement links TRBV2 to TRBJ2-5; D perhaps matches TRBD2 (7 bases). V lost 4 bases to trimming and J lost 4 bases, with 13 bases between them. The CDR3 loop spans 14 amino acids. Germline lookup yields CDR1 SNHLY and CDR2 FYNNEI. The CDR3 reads CASSVRGGGETQYF. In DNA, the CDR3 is TGTGCCAGCAGTGTTCGCGGGGGCGGAGAGACCCAGTACTTC.

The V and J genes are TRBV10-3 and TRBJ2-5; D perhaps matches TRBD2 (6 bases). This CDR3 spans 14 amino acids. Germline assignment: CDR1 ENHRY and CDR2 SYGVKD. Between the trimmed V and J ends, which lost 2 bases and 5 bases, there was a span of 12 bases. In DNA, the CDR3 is TGTGCCATCAGTGAGCGGGGGAGAGGGGAGACCCAGTACTTC. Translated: CAISERGRGETQYF.

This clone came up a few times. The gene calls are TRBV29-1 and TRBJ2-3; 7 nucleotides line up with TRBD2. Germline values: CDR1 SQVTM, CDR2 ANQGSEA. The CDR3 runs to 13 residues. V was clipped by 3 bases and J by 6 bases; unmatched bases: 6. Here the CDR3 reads CSVEVAGGDTQYF. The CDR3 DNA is TGCAGCGTTGAGGTAGCGGGCGGCGATACGCAGTATTTT.

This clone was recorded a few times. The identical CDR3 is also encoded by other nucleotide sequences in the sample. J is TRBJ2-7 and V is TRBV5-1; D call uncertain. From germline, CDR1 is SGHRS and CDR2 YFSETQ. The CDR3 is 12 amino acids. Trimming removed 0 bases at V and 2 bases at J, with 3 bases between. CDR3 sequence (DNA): TGCGCCAGCAGCTTGGACACCTACGAGCAGTACTTC. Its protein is CASSLDTYEQYF.